The next 7 T cell receptor beta chains were all read from a single sample in a study of T cells after yellow fever vaccination. Each CDR3 protein is one row after TCRdb ran MiXCR on the 5' RACE reads. The table has 500,000 to 650,000 distinct CDR3 sequences, roughly an eighth seen once. Sequencing used PBMCs, obtained on the day of the yellow fever booster vaccination. The receptors were sampled from a man aged 30-40 years who received the YFV17D yellow fever vaccine.

The genes are TRBV20-1 and TRBJ2-7; TRBD2 agrees at 8 bases. Germline V gene data show CDR1 as DFQATT and CDR2 as SNEGSKA (reference sequence). CDR3 size: 16 residues. Losses at the gene ends were 6 bases for V and 1 base for J; bases not matched to a gene: 14. CDR3 bases: TGCAGTGCAACTGGGACTAGAGTAAGACTTTCCTACGAGCAGTACTTC. This gives the protein CSATGTRVRLSYEQYF.

This clonotype appeared many times. The chain links TRBV7-9 to TRBJ1-2, with D hard to call. Germline V gene data show CDR1 as SEHNR and CDR2 as FQNEAQ (reference sequence). This CDR3 is built from 13 residues. The V gene lost 10 bases and the J gene lost 4 bases, with 16 bases spanning the gap. The CDR3 sequence is CATSGILSYGYTF. The CDR3 coding sequence is TGTGCCACCTCGGGAATTCTTTCCTATGGCTACACCTTC. Based on the CDR3 plus reference TRBV7-9 and TRBJ1-2, the full variable domain is DTGVSQNPRHKITKRGQNVTFRCDPISEHNRLYWYRQTLGQGPEFLTYFQNEAQLEKSRLLSDRFSAERPKGSFSTLEIQRTEQGDSAMYLCATSGILSYGYTFGSGTRLTVV.

This clonotype appeared a few times. The chain is built from TRBV24-1 and TRBJ2-3; D call uncertain. Trimming removed 3 bases from V and 2 bases from J, with 5 bases in between. The CDR3 loop spans 13 amino acids. From germline, CDR1 is KGHDR and CDR2 SFDVKD. The CDR3: CATSDPNTDTQYF. Written as DNA, the CDR3 is TGTGCCACCAGTGATCCTAACACAGATACGCAGTATTTT.

This clonotype was seen more than once but under ten times. The chain links TRBV29-1 to TRBJ2-5; D uncertain. Germline assignment: CDR1 SQVTM and CDR2 ANQGSEA. V lost 4 bases, J lost 4 bases, and 13 bases lay in between. This CDR3 is 13 amino acids long. In DNA form, the CDR3 reads TGCAGCGTTGGTCCCCAAATGGGAGAGACCCAGTACTTC. Amino acids: CSVGPQMGETQYF.

This clonotype came up a few times. The chain uses TRBV7-2 and TRBJ2-3; 9 nucleotides agree with TRBD2. CDR3 length equals 15 residues. Germline V gives CDR1 SGHTA, CDR2 FQGNSA. V gave up 4 bases and J gave up 1 base; unmatched junction bases: 3. The CDR3 bases are TGTGCCAGCAGCTGGGCGGGAGGGGGCACAGATACGCAGTATTTT. It specifies CASSWAGGGTDTQYF.

Only a few counts were recorded for this clonotype. The chain joins TRBV5-1 to TRBJ2-2; D uncertain. Trimming shortened V by 0 bases and J by 5 bases, and 11 bases separated the two germline ends. The CDR3 has 15 amino acids. Germline lookup yields CDR1 SGHRS and CDR2 YFSETQ. The CDR3 nucleotides read TGCGCCAGCAGCTTGGTAGAACAGTCGACCGGGGAGCTGTTTTTT. It is translated as CASSLVEQSTGELFF. The full variable domain, its missing parts supplied by reference TRBV5-1 and TRBJ2-2, is KAGVTQTPRYLIKTRGQQVTLSCSPISGHRSVSWYQQTPGQGLQFLFEYFSETQRNKGNFPGRFSGRQFSNSRSEMNVSTLELGDSALYLCASSLVEQSTGELFFGEGSRLTVL.

This clonotype came up many times. This chain uses TRBV12-3 or TRBV12-4 with TRBJ2-2, with D unclear. Trimming left V 4 bases short and J 6 bases short, with 9 bases between. This CDR3 comprises 13 residues. The CDR3 DNA is TGTGCCAGCAGTTCCTTGGTGCCCGGGGAGCTGTTTTTT. This translates into CASSSLVPGELFF.